This T cell receptor beta chain is drawn from a study of technical replicates of blood from a handful of donors. The assay was immunoSEQ multiplex PCR, and TCRdb's table has in-frame clones only and misses some. The sample lists 55,000 to 60,000 clones, approximately 92% occurring once. Germline V CDR1 and CDR2: MRHNA, SNTAGT. CDR3 length: 13 residues. V was trimmed by 0 bases and J by 10 bases, leaving 10 bases between them. Sample: PBMCs. The chain carries TRBV6-4 and TRBJ2-1, with no clear D. This sequence originates from a human donor in good health. Some clones in this sample may be carry-over from other donors' samples. CDR3 coding DNA: TGTGCCAGCAGTGACTCGGGCCACCAGGAGCAGTTCTTC. Protein product: CASSDSGHQEQFF.